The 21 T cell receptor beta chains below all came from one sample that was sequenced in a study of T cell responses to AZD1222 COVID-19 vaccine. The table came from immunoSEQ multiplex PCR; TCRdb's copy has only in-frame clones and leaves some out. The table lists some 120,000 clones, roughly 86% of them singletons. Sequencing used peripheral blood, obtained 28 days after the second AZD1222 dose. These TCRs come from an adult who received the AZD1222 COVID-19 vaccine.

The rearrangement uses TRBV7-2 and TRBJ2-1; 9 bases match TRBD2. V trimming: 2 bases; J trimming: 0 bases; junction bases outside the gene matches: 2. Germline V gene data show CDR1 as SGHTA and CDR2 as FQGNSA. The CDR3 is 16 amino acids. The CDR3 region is CASSLLAGSSYNEQFF. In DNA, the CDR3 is TGTGCCAGCAGCTTACTAGCGGGGAGCTCCTACAATGAGCAGTTCTTC. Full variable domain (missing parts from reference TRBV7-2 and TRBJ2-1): GAGVSQSPSNKVTEKGKDVELRCDPISGHTALYWYRQSLGQGLEFLIYFQGNSAPDKSGLPSDRFSAERTGGSVSTLTIQRTQQEDSAVYLCASSLLAGSSYNEQFFGPGTRLTVL.

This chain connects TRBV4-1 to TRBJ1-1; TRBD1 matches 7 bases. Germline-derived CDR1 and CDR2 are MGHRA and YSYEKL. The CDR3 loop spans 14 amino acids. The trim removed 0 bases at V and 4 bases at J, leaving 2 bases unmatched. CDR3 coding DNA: TGCGCCAGCAGCCAAGACAGGGGGGCCACTGAAGCTTTCTTT. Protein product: CASSQDRGATEAFF.

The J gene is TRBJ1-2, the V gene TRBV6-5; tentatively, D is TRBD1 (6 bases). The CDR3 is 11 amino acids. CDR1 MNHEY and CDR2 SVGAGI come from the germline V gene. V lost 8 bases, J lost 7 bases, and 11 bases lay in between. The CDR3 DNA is TGTGCCAGCCGGGGGGCGCGTGGCTACACCTTC. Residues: CASRGARGYTF.

CDR3 sequence (DNA): TGTGCCAGCAGCTTGGGCGCAAACTCTGGAAACACCATATATTTT. Amino acids: CASSLGANSGNTIYF. The genes are TRBV7-9 and TRBJ1-3, with D uncertain. CDR3 length equals 15 residues. Trimming stripped 3 bases from V and 0 bases from J, with 9 bases between. Germline loops: CDR1 SEHNR, CDR2 FQNEAQ (reference sequence).

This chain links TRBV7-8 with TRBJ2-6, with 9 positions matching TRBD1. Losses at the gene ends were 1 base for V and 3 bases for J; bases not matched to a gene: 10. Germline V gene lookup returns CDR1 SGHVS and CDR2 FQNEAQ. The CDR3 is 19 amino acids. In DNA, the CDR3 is TGTGCCAGCAGCTTAGTGGGGACAGGGATCGTCAGTGGGGCCAACGTCCTGACTTTC. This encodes CASSLVGTGIVSGANVLTF.

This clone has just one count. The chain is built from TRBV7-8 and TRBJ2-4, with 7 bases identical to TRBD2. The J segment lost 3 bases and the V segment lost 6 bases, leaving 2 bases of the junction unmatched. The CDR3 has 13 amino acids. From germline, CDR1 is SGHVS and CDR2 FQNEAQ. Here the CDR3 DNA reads TGTGCCAGCAGGGGGAGGGGCAAAAACATTCAGTACTTC. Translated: CASRGRGKNIQYF.

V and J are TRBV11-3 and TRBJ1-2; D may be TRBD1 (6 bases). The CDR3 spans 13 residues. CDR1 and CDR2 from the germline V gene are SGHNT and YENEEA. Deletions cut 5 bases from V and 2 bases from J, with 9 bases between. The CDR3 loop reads CASSPGQNYGYTF. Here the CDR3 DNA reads TGTGCCAGCAGCCCCGGACAGAACTATGGCTACACCTTC.

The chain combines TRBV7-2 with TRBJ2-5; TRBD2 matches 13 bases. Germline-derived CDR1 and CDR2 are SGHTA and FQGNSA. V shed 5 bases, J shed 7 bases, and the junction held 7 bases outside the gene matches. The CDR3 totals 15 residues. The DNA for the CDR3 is TGTGCCAGCAGCACCGGGACTAGCGGGGCGATGACCCAGTACTTC. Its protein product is CASSTGTSGAMTQYF.

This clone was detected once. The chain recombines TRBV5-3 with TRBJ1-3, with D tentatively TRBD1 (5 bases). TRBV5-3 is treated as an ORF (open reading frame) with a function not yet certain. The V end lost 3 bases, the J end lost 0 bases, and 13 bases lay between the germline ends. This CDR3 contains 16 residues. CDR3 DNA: TGTGCCAGAAGCTGTGACCTTGGGACCTCTGGAAACACCATATATTTT. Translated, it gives CARSCDLGTSGNTIYF.

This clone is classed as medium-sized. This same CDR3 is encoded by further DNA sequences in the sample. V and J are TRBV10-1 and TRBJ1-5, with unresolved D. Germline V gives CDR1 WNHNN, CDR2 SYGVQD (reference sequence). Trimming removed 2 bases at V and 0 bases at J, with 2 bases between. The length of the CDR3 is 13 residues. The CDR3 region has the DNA TGCGCCAGCAGTGAGACTAGCAATCAGCCCCAGCATTTT. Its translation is CASSETSNQPQHF.

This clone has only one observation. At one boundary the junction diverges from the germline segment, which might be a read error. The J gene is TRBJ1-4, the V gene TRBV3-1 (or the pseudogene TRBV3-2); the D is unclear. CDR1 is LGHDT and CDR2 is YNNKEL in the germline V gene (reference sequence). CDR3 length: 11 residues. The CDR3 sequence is CASTQGEKLFF. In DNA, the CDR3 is TGTGCCAGCACCCAAGGAGAAAAACTGTTTTTT.

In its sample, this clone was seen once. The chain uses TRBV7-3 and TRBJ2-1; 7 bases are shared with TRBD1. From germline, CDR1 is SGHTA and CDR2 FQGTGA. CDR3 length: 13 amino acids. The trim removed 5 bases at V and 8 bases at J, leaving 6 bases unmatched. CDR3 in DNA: TGTGCCAGCAGCATGCAGACAGGGCATGAGCAGTTCTTC. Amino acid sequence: CASSMQTGHEQFF.

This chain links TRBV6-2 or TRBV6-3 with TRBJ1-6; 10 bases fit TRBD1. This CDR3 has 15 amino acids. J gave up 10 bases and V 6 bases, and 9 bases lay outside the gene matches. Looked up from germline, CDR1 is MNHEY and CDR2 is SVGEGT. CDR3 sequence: CASSLGQGYRSPLHF. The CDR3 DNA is TGTGCCAGCAGCTTGGGACAGGGGTATCGCTCACCCCTCCACTTT.

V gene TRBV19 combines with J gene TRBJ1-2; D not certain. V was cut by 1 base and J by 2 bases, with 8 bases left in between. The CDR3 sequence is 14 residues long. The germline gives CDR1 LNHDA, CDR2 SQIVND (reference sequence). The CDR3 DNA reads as TGTGCCAGTAGTATAGTGGGCAGAAACTATGGCTACACCTTC. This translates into CASSIVGRNYGYTF.

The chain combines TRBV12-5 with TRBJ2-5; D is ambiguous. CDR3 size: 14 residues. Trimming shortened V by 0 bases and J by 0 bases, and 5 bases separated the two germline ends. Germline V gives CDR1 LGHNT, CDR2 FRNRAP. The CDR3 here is CASGLVEYQETQYF. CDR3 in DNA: TGTGCTAGTGGTTTGGTAGAGTACCAAGAGACCCAGTACTTC.

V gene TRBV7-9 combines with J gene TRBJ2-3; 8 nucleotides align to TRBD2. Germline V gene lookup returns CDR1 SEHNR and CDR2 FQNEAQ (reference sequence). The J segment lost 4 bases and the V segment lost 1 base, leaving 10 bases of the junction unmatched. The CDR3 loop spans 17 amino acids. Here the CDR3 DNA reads TGTGCCAGCAGCTTAGAAGTACTAGCGGCATCATCAGATACGCAGTATTTT. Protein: CASSLEVLAASSDTQYF.

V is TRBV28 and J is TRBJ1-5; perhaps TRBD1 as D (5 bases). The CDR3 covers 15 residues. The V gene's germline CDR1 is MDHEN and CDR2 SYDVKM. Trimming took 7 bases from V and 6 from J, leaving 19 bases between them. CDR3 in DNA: TGTGCCAGCACCCCCCGCCCGGGTGGGACTCAGCCCCAGCATTTT. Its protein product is CASTPRPGGTQPQHF.

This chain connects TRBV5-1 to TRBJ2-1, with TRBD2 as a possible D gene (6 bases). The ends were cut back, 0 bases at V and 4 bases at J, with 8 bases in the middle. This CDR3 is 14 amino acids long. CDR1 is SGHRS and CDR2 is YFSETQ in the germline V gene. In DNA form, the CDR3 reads TGCGCCAGCAGCTTGGGCGGGGAGTACAATGAGCAGTTCTTC. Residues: CASSLGGEYNEQFF.

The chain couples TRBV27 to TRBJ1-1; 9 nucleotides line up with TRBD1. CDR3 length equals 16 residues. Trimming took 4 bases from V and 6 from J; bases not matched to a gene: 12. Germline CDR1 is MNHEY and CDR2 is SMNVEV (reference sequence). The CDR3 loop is CASSSNTGGAGPEAFF. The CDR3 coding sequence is TGTGCCAGCAGTTCAAACACAGGGGGCGCCGGACCTGAAGCTTTCTTT.

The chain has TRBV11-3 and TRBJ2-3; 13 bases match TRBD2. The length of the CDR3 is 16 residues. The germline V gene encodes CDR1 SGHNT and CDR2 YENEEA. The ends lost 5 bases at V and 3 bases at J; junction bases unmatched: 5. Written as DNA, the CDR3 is TGTGCCAGCAGCCTAGGGACTAGCGGGGAAACAGATACGCAGTATTTT. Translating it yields CASSLGTSGETDTQYF. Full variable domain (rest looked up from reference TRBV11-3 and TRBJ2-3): EAGVVQSPRYKIIEKKQPVAFWCNPISGHNTLYWYLQNLGQGPELLIRYENEEAVDDSQLPKDRFSAERLKGVDSTLKIQPAELGDSAVYLCASSLGTSGETDTQYFGPGTRLTVL.

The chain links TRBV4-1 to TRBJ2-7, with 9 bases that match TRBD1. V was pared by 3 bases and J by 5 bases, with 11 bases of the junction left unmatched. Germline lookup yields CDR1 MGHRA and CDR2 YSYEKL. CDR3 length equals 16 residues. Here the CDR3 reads CASSHLIRTGVDEQYF. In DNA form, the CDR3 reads TGCGCCAGCAGCCACCTCATAAGGACAGGGGTGGACGAGCAGTACTTC.